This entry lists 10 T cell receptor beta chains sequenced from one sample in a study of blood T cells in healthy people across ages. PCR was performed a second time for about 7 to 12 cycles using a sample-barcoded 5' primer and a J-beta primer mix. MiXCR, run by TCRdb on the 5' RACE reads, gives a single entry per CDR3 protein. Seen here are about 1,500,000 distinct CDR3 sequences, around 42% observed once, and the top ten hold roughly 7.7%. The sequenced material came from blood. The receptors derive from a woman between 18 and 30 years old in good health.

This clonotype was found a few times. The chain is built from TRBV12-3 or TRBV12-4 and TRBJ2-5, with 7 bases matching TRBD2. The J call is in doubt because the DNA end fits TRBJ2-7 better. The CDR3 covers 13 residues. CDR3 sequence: CASASGESVEQYF. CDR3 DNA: TGTGCCAGCGCTAGCGGAGAATCGGTCGAGCAGTACTTC.

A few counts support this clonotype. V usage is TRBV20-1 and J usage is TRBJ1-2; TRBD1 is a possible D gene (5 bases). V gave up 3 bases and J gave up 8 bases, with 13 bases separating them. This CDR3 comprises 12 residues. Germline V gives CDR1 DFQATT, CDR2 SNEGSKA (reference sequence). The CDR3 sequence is CSASDRAGGYTF. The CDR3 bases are TGCAGTGCTAGTGACAGAGCGGGGGGCTACACCTTC.

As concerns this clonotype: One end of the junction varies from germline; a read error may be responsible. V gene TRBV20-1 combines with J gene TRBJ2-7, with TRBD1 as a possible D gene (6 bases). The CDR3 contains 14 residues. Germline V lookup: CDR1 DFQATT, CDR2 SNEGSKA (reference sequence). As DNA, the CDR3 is TGCAGTGCTCGGTCGCAGGGGAACTCCCACGAGCAGTACTTC. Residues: CSARSQGNSHEQYF.

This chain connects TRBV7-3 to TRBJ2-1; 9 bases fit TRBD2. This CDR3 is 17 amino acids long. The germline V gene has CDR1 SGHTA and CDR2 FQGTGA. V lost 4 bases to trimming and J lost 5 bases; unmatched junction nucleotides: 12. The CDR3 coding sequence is TGTGCCAGCAGCTCGCTGGGGGCTAGCGGGGAGAACAATGAGCAGTTCTTC. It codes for CASSSLGASGENNEQFF. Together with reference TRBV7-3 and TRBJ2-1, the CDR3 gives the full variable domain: GAGVSQTPSNKVTEKGKYVELRCDPISGHTALYWYRQSLGQGPEFLIYFQGTGAADDSGLPNDRFFAVRPEGSVSTLKIQRTERGDSAVYLCASSSLGASGENNEQFFGPGTRLTVL.

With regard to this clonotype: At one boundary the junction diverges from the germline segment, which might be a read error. The CDR3 sequence is CSARPNRNLNERFF. DNA of the CDR3: TGCAGTGCTAGACCGAACAGAAATTTGAATGAGCGGTTCTTC. The gene calls are TRBV20-1 and TRBJ2-1, with unresolved D. Germline V lookup: CDR1 DFQATT, CDR2 SNEGSKA (reference sequence). The CDR3 covers 14 residues.

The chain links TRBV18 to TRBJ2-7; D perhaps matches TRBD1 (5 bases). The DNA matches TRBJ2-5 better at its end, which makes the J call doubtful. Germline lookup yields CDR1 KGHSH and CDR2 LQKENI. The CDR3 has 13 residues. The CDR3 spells CASSPRQMETQYF. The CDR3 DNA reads TGTGCCAGCTCACCCCGACAGATGGAGACCCAGTACTTC.

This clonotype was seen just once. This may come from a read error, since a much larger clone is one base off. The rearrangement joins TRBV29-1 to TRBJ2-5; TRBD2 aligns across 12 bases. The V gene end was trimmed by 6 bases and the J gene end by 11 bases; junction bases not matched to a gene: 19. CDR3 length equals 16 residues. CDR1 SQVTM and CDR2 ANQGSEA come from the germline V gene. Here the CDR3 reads CSVRLAGDISYNEQYF. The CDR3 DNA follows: TGCAGCGTGCGACTAGCGGGAGACATTTCCTACAATGAGCAGTACTTC.

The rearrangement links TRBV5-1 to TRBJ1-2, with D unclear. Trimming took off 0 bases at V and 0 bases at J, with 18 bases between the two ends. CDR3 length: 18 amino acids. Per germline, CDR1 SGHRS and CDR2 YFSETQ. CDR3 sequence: CASSLGGTSFGTNYGYTF. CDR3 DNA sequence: TGCGCCAGCAGCTTGGGAGGAACCAGTTTTGGCACTAACTATGGCTACACCTTC.

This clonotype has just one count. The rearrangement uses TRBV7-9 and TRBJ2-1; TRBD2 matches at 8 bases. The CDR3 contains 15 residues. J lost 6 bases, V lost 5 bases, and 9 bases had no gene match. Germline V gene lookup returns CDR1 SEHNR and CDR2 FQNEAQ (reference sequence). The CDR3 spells CASSLGTRVINEQFF. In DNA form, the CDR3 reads TGTGCCAGCAGCCTCGGGACTAGGGTTATCAATGAGCAGTTCTTC.

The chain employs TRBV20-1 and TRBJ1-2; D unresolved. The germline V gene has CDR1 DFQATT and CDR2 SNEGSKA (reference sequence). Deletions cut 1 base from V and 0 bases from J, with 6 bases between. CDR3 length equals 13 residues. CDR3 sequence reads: CSARGRTNYGYTF. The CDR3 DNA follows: TGCAGTGCTAGAGGAAGGACTAACTATGGCTACACCTTC.